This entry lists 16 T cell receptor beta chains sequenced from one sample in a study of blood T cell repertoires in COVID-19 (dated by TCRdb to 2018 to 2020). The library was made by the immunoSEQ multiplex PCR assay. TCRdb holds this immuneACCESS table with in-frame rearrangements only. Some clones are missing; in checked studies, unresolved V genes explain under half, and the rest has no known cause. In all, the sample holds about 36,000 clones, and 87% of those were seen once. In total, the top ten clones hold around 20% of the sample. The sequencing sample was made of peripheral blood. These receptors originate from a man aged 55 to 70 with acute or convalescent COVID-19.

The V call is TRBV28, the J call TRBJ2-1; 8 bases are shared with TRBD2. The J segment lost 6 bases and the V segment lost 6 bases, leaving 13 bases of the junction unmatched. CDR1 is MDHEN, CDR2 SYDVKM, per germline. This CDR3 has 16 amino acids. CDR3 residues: CASSPLGSGSINEQFF. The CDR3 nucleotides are TGTGCCAGCAGCCCCCTGGGAAGCGGGAGTATCAATGAGCAGTTCTTC.

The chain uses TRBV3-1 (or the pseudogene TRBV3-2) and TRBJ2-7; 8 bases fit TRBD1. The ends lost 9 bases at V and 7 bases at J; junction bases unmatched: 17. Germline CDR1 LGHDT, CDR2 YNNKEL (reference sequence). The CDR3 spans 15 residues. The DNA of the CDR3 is TGTGCCAGTTCGATAGCAGACAGGGGCGATGAGGAGCAGTACTTC. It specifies CASSIADRGDEEQYF.

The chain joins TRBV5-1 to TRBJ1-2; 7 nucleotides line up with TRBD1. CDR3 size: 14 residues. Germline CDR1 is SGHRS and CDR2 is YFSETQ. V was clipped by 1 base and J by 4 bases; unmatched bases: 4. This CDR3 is CASSLRGTAYGYTF. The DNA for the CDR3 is TGCGCCAGCAGCTTGCGTGGGACAGCCTATGGCTACACCTTC. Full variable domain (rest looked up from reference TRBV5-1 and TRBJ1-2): KAGVTQTPRYLIKTRGQQVTLSCSPISGHRSVSWYQQTPGQGLQFLFEYFSETQRNKGNFPGRFSGRQFSNSRSEMNVSTLELGDSALYLCASSLRGTAYGYTFGSGTRLTVV.

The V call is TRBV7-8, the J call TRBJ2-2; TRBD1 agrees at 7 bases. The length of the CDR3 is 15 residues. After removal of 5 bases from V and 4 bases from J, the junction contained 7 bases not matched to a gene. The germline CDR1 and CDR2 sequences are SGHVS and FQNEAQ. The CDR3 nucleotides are TGTGCCAGCAGCCCGACAGGGTGGAGCACCGGGGAGCTGTTTTTT. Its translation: CASSPTGWSTGELFF.

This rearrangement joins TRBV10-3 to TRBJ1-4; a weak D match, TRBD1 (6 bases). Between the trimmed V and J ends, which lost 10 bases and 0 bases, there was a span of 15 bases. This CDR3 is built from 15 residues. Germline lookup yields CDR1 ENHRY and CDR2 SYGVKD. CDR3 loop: CATDPGHATNEKLFF. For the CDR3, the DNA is TGTGCCACCGATCCGGGACACGCAACTAATGAAAAACTGTTTTTT.

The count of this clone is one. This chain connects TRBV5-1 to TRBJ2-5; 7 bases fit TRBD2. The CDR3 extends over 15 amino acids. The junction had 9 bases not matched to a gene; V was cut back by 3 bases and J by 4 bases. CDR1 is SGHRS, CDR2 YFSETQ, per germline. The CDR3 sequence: CASSSTWGGRETQYF. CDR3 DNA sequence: TGCGCCAGCAGCTCGACCTGGGGGGGAAGAGAGACCCAGTACTTC.

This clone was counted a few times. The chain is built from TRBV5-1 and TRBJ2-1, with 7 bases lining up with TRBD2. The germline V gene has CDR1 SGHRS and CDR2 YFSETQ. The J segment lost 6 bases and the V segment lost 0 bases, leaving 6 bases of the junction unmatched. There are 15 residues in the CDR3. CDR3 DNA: TGCGCCAGCAGCTTGGTATTGGGAGGGCCCAATGAGCAGTTCTTC. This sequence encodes CASSLVLGGPNEQFF.

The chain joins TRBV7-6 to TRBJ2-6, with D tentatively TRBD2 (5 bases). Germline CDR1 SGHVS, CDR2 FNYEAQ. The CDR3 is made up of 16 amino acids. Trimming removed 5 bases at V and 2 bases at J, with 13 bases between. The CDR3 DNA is TGTGCCAGCAGCCATGCATGGCGGGCTGGGGCCAACGTCCTGACTTTC. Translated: CASSHAWRAGANVLTF.

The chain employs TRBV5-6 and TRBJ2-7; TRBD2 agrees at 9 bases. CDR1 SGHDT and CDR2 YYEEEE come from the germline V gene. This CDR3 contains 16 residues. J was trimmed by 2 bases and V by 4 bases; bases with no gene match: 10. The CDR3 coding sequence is TGTGCCAGCAGCCCTGGTGGCCTAGCGGGACCCTACGAGCAGTACTTC. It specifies CASSPGGLAGPYEQYF.

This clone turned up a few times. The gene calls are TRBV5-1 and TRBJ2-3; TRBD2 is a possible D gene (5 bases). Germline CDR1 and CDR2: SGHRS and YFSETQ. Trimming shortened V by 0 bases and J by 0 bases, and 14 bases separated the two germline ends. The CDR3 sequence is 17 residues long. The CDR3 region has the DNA TGCGCCAGCAGCTTGGGTTTGGGAGACCTGAGCACAGATACGCAGTATTTT. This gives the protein CASSLGLGDLSTDTQYF.

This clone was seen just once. The CDR3 region has the DNA TGTGCTAGTGGTTTGGCAGCAGGGAACACCGGGGAGCTGTTTTTT. It specifies CASGLAAGNTGELFF. The V and J genes are TRBV12-5 and TRBJ2-2; D gene ambiguous. CDR3 size: 15 residues. Germline assignment: CDR1 LGHNT and CDR2 FRNRAP. Trimming stripped 1 base from V and 1 base from J, with 7 bases between.

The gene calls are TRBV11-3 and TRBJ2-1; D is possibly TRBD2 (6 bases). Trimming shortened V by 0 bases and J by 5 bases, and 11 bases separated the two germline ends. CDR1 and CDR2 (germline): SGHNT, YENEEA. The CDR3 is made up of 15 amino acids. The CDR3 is CASSLDLGGNNEQFF. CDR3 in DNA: TGTGCCAGCAGCTTAGACCTTGGAGGGAACAATGAGCAGTTCTTC. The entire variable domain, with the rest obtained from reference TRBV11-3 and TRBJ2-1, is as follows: EAGVVQSPRYKIIEKKQPVAFWCNPISGHNTLYWYLQNLGQGPELLIRYENEEAVDDSQLPKDRFSAERLKGVDSTLKIQPAELGDSAVYLCASSLDLGGNNEQFFGPGTRLTVL.

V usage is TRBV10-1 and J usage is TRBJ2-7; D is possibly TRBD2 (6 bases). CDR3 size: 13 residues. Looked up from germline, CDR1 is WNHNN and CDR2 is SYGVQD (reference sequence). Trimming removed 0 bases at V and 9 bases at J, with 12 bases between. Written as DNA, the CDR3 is TGCGCCAGCAGTGAGTCGCGGGGACGGCGGCAGTACGTC. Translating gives CASSESRGRRQYV.

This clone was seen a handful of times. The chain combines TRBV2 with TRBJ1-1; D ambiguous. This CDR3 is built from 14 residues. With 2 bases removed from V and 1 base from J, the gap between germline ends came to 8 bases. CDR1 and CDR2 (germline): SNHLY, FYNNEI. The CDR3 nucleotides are TGTGCCAGCAGTGAATTTGGCACGAACACTGAAGCTTTCTTT. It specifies CASSEFGTNTEAFF.

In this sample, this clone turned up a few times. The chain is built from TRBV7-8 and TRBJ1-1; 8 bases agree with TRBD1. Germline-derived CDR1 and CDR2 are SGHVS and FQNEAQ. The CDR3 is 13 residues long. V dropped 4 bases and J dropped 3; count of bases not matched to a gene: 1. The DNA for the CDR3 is TGTGCCAGCAGCTCGGACAGGGACACTGAAGCTTTCTTT. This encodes CASSSDRDTEAFF.

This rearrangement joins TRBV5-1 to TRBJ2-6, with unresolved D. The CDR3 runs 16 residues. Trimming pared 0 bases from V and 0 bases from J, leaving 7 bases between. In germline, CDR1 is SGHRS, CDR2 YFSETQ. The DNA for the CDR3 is TGCGCCAGCAGCTTGGGGCGGAACTCTGGGGCCAACGTCCTGACTTTC. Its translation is CASSLGRNSGANVLTF.